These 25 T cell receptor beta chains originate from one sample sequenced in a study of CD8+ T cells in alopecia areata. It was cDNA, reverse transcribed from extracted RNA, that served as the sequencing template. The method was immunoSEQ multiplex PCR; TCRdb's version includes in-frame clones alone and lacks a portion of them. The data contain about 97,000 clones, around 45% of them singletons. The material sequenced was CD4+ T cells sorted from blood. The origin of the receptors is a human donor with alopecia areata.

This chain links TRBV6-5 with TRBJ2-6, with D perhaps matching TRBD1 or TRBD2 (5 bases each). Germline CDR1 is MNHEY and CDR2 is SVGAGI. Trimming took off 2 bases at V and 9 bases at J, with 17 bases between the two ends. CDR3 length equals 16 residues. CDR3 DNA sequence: TGTGCCAGCAGTTACGTCCCGGGGACCTACGGCAACGTCCTGACTTTC. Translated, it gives CASSYVPGTYGNVLTF.

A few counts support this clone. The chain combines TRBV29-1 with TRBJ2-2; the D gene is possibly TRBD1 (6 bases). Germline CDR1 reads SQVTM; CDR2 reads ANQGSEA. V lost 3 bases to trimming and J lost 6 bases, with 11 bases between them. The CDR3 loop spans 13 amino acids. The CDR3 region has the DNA TGCAGCGTTGATGGCAACAGGGCCGGGGAGCTGTTTTTT. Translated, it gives CSVDGNRAGELFF.

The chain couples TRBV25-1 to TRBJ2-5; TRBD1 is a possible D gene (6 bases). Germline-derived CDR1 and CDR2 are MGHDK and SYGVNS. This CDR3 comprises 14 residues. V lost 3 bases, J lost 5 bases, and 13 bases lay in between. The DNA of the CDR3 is TGTGCCAGCAGTGATGAGGGTAGGGGGGAGACCCAGTACTTC. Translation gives CASSDEGRGETQYF.

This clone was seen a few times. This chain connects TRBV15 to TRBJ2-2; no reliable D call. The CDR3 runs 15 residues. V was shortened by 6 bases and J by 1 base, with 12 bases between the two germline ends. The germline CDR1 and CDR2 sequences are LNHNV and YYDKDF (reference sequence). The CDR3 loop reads CATRLRRLNTGELFF. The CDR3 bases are TGTGCCACCAGGTTACGTAGATTGAACACCGGGGAGCTGTTTTTT.

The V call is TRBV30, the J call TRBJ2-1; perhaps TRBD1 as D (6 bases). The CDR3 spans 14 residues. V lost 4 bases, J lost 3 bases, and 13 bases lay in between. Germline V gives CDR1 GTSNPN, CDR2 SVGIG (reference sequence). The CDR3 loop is CAWTAGGLYNEQFF. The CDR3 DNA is TGTGCCTGGACGGCTGGGGGCCTCTACAATGAGCAGTTCTTC.

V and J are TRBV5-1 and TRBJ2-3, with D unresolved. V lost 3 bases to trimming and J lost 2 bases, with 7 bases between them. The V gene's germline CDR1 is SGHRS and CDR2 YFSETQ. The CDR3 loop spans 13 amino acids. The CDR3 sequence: CASSSDATDTQYF. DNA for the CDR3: TGCGCCAGCAGCTCGGACGCCACAGATACGCAGTATTTT.

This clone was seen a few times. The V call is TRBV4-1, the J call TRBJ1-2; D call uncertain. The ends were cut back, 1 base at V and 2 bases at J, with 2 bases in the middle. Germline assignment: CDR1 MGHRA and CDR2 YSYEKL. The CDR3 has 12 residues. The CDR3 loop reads CASSQGNYGYTF. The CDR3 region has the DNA TGCGCCAGCAGCCAAGGGAACTATGGCTACACCTTC.

In DNA, the CDR3 is TGTGCCAGCAGTGATGCGAGGCCCGGTTCCGGGGAGCTGTTTTTT. The encoded protein is CASSDARPGSGELFF. The chain recombines TRBV2 with TRBJ2-2; D remains ambiguous. CDR1 SNHLY and CDR2 FYNNEI come from the germline V gene. V shed 3 bases and J shed 6 bases, with 14 bases lying between them. The CDR3 sequence is 15 residues long.

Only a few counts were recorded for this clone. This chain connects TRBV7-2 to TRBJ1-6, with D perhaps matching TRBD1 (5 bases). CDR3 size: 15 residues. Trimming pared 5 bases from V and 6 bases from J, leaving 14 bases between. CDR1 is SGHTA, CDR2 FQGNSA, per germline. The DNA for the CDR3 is TGTGCCAGCAGCGGGGGAGGGAACTCTAATTCACCCCTCCACTTT. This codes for CASSGGGNSNSPLHF.

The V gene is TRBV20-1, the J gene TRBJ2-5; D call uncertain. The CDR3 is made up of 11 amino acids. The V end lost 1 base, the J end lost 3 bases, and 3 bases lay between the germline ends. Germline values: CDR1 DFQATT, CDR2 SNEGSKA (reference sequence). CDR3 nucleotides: TGCAGTGCTAGAGGGGAAGAGACCCAGTACTTC. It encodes CSARGEETQYF.

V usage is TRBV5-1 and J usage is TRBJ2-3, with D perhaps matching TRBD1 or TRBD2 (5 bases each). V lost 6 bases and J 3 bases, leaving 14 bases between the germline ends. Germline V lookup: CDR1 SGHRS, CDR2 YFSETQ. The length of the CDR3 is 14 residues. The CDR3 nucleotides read TGCGCCAGCACCCTTGGGGGTTGGACAGATACGCAGTATTTT. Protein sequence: CASTLGGWTDTQYF.

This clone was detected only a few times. The CDR3 region is CASKTGIARETQYF. The DNA of the CDR3 is TGCGCCAGCAAAACAGGGATTGCGCGAGAGACCCAGTACTTC. This chain links TRBV5-1 with TRBJ2-5; maybe TRBD1 (6 bases). Looked up from germline, CDR1 is SGHRS and CDR2 is YFSETQ. V dropped 6 bases and J dropped 4 bases, with 16 bases sitting between them. The length of the CDR3 is 14 residues.

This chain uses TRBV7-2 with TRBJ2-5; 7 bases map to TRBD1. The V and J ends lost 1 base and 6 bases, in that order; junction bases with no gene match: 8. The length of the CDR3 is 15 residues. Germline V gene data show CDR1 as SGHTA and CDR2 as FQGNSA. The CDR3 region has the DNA TGTGCCAGCAGCTTAGGACTACAGGGGATACAGACCCAGTACTTC. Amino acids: CASSLGLQGIQTQYF.

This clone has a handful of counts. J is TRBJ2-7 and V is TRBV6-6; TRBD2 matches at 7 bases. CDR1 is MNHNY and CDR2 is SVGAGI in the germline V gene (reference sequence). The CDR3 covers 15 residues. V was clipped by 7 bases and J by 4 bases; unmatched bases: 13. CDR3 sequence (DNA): TGTGCCAGCAACCCCTCTGCGGGAGTGGGGTACGAGCAGTACTTC. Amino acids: CASNPSAGVGYEQYF.

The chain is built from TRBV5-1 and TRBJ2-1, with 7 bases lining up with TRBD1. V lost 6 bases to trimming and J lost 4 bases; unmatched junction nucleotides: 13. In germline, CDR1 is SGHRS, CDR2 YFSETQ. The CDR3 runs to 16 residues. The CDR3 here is CASTTGTLTIYNEQFF. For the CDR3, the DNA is TGCGCCAGCACGACAGGGACCCTTACGATATACAATGAGCAGTTCTTC.

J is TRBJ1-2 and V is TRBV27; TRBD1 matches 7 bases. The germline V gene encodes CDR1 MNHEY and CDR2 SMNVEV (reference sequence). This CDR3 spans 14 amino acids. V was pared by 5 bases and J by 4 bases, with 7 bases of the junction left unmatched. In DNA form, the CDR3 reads TGTGCCAGCAGTAGACAGGGTTTCATCTATGGCTACACCTTC. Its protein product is CASSRQGFIYGYTF.

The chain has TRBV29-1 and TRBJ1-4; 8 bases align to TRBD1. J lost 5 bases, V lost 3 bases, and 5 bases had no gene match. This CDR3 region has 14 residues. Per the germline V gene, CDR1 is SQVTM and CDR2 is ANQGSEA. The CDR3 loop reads CSVEETGANEKLFF. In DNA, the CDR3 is TGCAGCGTTGAGGAGACAGGGGCAAATGAAAAACTGTTTTTT.

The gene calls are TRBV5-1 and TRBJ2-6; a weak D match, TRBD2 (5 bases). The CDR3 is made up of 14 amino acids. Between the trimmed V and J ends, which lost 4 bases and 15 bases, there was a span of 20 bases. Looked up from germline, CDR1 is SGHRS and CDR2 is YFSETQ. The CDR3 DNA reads TGCGCCAGCAGCACCGGACGGGAAACTTCTAACCTGACTTTC. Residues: CASSTGRETSNLTF. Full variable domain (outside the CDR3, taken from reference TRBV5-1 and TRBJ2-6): KAGVTQTPRYLIKTRGQQVTLSCSPISGHRSVSWYQQTPGQGLQFLFEYFSETQRNKGNFPGRFSGRQFSNSRSEMNVSTLELGDSALYLCASSTGRETSNLTFGAGSRLTVL.

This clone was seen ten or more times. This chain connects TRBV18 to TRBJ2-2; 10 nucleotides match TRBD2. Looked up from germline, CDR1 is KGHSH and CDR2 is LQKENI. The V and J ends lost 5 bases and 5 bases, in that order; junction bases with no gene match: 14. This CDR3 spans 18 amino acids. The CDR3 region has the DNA TGTGCCAGCTCATTACGATCACGGACTAGCGGACAGACCGGGGAGCTGTTTTTT. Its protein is CASSLRSRTSGQTGELFF.

The CDR3 protein is CAWNTLRDEQYF. The CDR3 DNA reads TGTGCCTGGAACACCTTGAGGGACGAGCAGTACTTC. The chain is built from TRBV30 and TRBJ2-7, with a tentative D call TRBD2 (5 bases). Trimming took 4 bases from V and 5 from J, leaving 12 bases between them. The length of the CDR3 is 12 residues. Germline V gives CDR1 GTSNPN, CDR2 SVGIG (reference sequence). Filled out from reference TRBV30 and TRBJ2-7, the complete variable domain reads SQTIHQWPATLVQPVGSPLSLECTVEGTSNPNLYWYRQAAGRGLQLLFYSVGIGQISSEVPQNLSASRPQDRQFILSSKKLLLSDSGFYLCAWNTLRDEQYFGPGTRLTVT.

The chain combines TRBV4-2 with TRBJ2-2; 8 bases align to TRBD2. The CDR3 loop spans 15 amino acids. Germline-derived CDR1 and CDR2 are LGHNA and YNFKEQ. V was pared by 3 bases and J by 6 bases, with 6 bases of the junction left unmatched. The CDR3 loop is CASSQYSGVAGELFF. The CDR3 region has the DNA TGTGCCAGCAGCCAGTATAGCGGGGTAGCCGGGGAGCTGTTTTTT.

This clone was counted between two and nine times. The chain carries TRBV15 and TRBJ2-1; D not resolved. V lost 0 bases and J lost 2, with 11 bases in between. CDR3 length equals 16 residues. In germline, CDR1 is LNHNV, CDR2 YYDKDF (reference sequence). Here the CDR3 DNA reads TGTGCCACCAGCAGAGAATACCGAAGCCCCTACAATGAGCAGTTCTTC. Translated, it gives CATSREYRSPYNEQFF.

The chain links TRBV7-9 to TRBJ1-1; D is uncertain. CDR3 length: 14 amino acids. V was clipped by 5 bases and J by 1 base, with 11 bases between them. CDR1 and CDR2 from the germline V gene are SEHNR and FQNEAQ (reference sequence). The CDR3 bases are TGTGCCAGCAGCAGAAACAGAAGGAACACTGAAGCTTTCTTT. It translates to CASSRNRRNTEAFF. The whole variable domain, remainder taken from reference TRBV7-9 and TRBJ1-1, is DTGVSQNPRHKITKRGQNVTFRCDPISEHNRLYWYRQTLGQGPEFLTYFQNEAQLEKSRLLSDRFSAERPKGSFSTLEIQRTEQGDSAMYLCASSRNRRNTEAFFGQGTRLTVV.

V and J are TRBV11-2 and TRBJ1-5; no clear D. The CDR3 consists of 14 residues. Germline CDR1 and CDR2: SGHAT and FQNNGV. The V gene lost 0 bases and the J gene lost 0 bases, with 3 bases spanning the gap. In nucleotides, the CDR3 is TGTGCCAGCAGCTTAGACATTAGCAATCAGCCCCAGCATTTT. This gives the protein CASSLDISNQPQHF.

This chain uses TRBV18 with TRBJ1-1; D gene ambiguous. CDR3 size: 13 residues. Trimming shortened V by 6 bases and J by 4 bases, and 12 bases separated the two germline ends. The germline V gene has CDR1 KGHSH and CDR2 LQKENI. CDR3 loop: CASSPLEGTEAFF. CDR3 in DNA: TGTGCCAGCTCGCCCCTCGAGGGCACTGAAGCTTTCTTT. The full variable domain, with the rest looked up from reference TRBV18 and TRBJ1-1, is NAGVMQNPRHLVRRRGQEARLRCSPMKGHSHVYWYRQLPEEGLKFMVYLQKENIIDESGMPKERFSAEFPKEGPSILRIQQVVRGDSAAYFCASSPLEGTEAFFGQGTRLTVV.